A selection of T cell receptor beta chains follows, all from one sample in a study of blood T cell repertoires in COVID-19. Method: immunoSEQ multiplex PCR; TCRdb's copy keeps in-frame clones and lacks some. The sample yields fewer than 250,000 clones, approximately 86% seen once. Source material: PBMCs or T cells enriched from blood (not recorded which). The receptor source for this set is a woman aged 40 to 50 with acute COVID-19. CDR3s include the opening cysteine and the closing phenylalanine or tryptophan. The order of the fields is CDR3 protein, V gene, J gene.

CDR3aa: CASSPGLGTNEQFF
v_gene: TRBV6-2/TRBV6-3
j_gene: TRBJ2-1

CDR3aa: CASSVASEGPNTGELFF
v_gene: TRBV9
j_gene: TRBJ2-2

CDR3aa: CASSPRLLSSGASTDTQYF
v_gene: TRBV18
j_gene: TRBJ2-3

CDR3aa: CASSLGTSGRRYEQYF
v_gene: TRBV11-2
j_gene: TRBJ2-7

CDR3aa: CATSDSGTALGGYTF
v_gene: TRBV24-1
j_gene: TRBJ1-2

CDR3aa: CASIEGNGRGRGYTF
v_gene: TRBV28
j_gene: TRBJ1-2

CDR3aa: CASSRGDGGVETQYF
v_gene: TRBV5-8
j_gene: TRBJ2-5

CDR3aa: CASSQRSGRESYNEQFF
v_gene: TRBV5-1
j_gene: TRBJ2-1

CDR3aa: CASSDSLGQKNIQYF
v_gene: TRBV25-1
j_gene: TRBJ2-4

CDR3aa: CASSLWTGVAGNEQFF
v_gene: TRBV27
j_gene: TRBJ2-1

CDR3aa: CSVELGQGWYF
v_gene: TRBV29-1
j_gene: TRBJ2-3

CDR3aa: CASSISDRGSYEQYF
v_gene: TRBV19
j_gene: TRBJ2-7

CDR3aa: CASGFMMVAGGPGEQFF
v_gene: TRBV12-5
j_gene: TRBJ2-1

CDR3aa: CASSLQGSETQYF
v_gene: TRBV5-5
j_gene: TRBJ2-5

CDR3aa: CASSFGVQETQYF
v_gene: TRBV11-3
j_gene: TRBJ2-5

CDR3aa: CASSDQGGTEAFF
v_gene: TRBV2
j_gene: TRBJ1-1

CDR3aa: CASSVGTSGKETQYF
v_gene: TRBV25-1
j_gene: TRBJ2-5

CDR3aa: CASSEQRDTGELFF
v_gene: TRBV2
j_gene: TRBJ2-2

CDR3aa: CASTGGGHGNEQFF
v_gene: TRBV28
j_gene: TRBJ2-1

CDR3aa: CASSEPGFNEKLFF
v_gene: TRBV2
j_gene: TRBJ1-4

CDR3aa: CASSLLTGRIYEQYF
v_gene: TRBV27
j_gene: TRBJ2-7

CDR3aa: CASSPWAGDVVGTDTQYF
v_gene: TRBV18
j_gene: TRBJ2-3

CDR3aa: CASSFSGQGVGYTF
v_gene: TRBV11-2
j_gene: TRBJ1-2

CDR3aa: CASSDPRQYQETQYF
v_gene: TRBV6-2/TRBV6-3
j_gene: TRBJ2-5

CDR3aa: CASSGLGGNTIYF
v_gene: TRBV3-1/TRBV3-2
j_gene: TRBJ1-3

CDR3aa: CAWSIAGRGETQYF
v_gene: TRBV30
j_gene: TRBJ2-5

CDR3aa: CASSFSRGHTGELFF
v_gene: TRBV28
j_gene: TRBJ2-2

CDR3aa: CASSVGGRSREKLFF
v_gene: TRBV28
j_gene: TRBJ1-4

CDR3aa: CASSFIGSRTEAFF
v_gene: TRBV7-2
j_gene: TRBJ1-1